The present T cell receptor beta chain was sequenced within a study of T-cell memory formation after mild COVID-19. Constant-segment primers and 5'RACE yielded cDNA libraries for TCR alpha and TCR beta, each carrying sample barcodes and UMIs. MiXCR, run by TCRdb on the 5' RACE reads, gives a single entry per CDR3 protein. Of over 450,000 distinct CDR3 sequences detected, over 20% appear once; the ten largest clones hold approximately 13%. Germline CDR1 reads LGHDT; CDR2 reads YNNKEL (reference sequence). The CDR3 is 15 amino acids. The J segment lost 0 bases and the V segment lost 5 bases, leaving 5 bases of the junction unmatched. General study findings and limits: Detection of some responders pre-infection suggested pre-existing cross-reactive memory T cells participated. Contracting CD4+ clones sat mainly in CM and EM; CD8+ in EMRA. Clones that got smaller from day 15 to 85 had even CD4/CD8, while clones growing later tipped toward CD4+.

As to this clonotype: Its antigen remains unknown.

The receptor's source is an adult woman who had mild COVID-19 (a few samples of this study predate the infection). Cell type and time point are not known. The gene calls are TRBV3-1 and TRBJ2-3, with 7 bases fitting TRBD1. The specimen was PBMCs or a T cell subset sorted from them (not recorded which). This CDR3 is CASSAGTDSTDTQYF. CDR3 nucleotides: TGTGCCAGCAGCGCCGGGACAGACAGCACAGATACGCAGTATTTT.